The rows below give T cell receptor beta chains drawn from one sample of a study of response to subunit inactivated influenza vaccine. TCRdb called the RT-PCR reads again in MiXCR, with one record for every CDR3 protein. The table has about 650,000 distinct CDR3 sequences, 15% to 18% seen once; the top ten hold under 14%. The sequencing here drew on PBMCs from blood, taken 11 to 12 days after vaccination. These receptors were taken from a man aged 45 to 65 who received an inactivated influenza vaccine. The CDR3 runs from the conserved cysteine through the conserved F or W. The D gene is left open where the match is weak. The size field is filled for only some rows; it gives once, few, many or a size class.

CDR3: CSAPTGGAATQYF; DNA: TGCAGTGCTCCGACAGGGGGCGCAGCTACGCAGTATTTT; D: TRBD1; size: -; J: TRBJ2-3; V: TRBV20-1
CDR3: CATSKPSGGYTDTQYF; DNA: TGTGCCACCAGCAAACCTAGCGGGGGTTACACAGATACGCAGTATTTT; D: TRBD2; size: -; J: TRBJ2-3; V: TRBV15
CDR3: CASSLGQLGQYF; DNA: TGTGCCAGCAGCCTGGGACAGTTGGGGCAGTACTTC; D: TRBD1; size: few; J: TRBJ2-7; V: TRBV7-2
CDR3: CASTRDGFWSYEQYF; DNA: TGTGCCAGCACCAGAGACGGCTTCTGGTCCTACGAGCAGTACTTC; D: -; size: -; J: TRBJ2-7; V: TRBV7-2
CDR3: CATSDPGLAGYTGELFF; DNA: TGTGCCACCAGTGATCCGGGACTAGCGGGTTACACCGGGGAGCTGTTTTTT; D: TRBD2; size: -; J: TRBJ2-2; V: TRBV24-1
CDR3: CASSLAYRLEVGYGYTF; DNA: TGTGCCAGCAGTTTAGCCTACCGGTTGGAAGTAGGCTATGGCTACACCTTC; D: -; size: few; J: TRBJ1-2; V: TRBV12-3/TRBV12-4
CDR3: CSATRGETQYF; DNA: TGCAGTGCTACGAGAGGCGAGACCCAGTACTTC; D: -; size: -; J: TRBJ2-5; V: TRBV20-1
CDR3: CASSPGTGQYNEQFF; DNA: TGTGCCAGCAGTCCCGGGACAGGGCAATACAATGAGCAGTTCTTC; D: TRBD1; size: -; J: TRBJ2-1; V: TRBV3-1
CDR3: CASRPLAGYDGYTF; DNA: TGTGCCAGCAGGCCCCTTGCAGGGTATGATGGCTACACCTTC; D: -; size: few; J: TRBJ1-2; V: TRBV6-1
CDR3: CASSLGLAGGGFF; DNA: TGTGCCAGCAGTTTAGGACTAGCGGGAGGGGGGTTCTTC; D: TRBD2; size: -; J: TRBJ2-1; V: TRBV12-3/TRBV12-4
CDR3: CASSLGGTEDRALHF; DNA: TGCGCCAGCAGCCTGGGGGGGACAGAGGATAGGGCCCTCCACTTT; D: TRBD1; size: -; J: TRBJ1-6; V: TRBV4-3
CDR3: CSAHRLADSYNEQFF; DNA: TGCAGTGCCCACCGTCTAGCGGACTCCTACAATGAGCAGTTCTTC; D: TRBD2; size: -; J: TRBJ2-1; V: TRBV20-1
CDR3: CASSLGGQGAFYNEQFF; DNA: TGTGCCAGCAGCTTAGGGGGCCAGGGGGCGTTCTACAATGAGCAGTTCTTC; D: TRBD1; size: -; J: TRBJ2-1; V: TRBV7-9
CDR3: CAWSPNLWRTTGELFF; DNA: TGTGCCTGGAGTCCCAACCTATGGAGAACAACCGGGGAGCTGTTTTTT; D: -; size: -; J: TRBJ2-2; V: TRBV30
CDR3: CASSPGGLREKLFF; DNA: TGCGCCAGCAGCCCCGGGGGTTTGAGGGAAAAACTGTTTTTT; D: -; size: few; J: TRBJ1-4; V: TRBV5-1
CDR3: CATGRGLAGRNTGELFF; DNA: TGTGCCACCGGACGAGGACTAGCGGGGCGGAACACCGGGGAGCTGTTTTTT; D: TRBD2; size: -; J: TRBJ2-2; V: TRBV10-3
CDR3: CASSYDQRIQYF; DNA: TGTGCCAGCAGTTACGACCAGCGCATTCAGTACTTC; D: -; size: -; J: TRBJ2-4; V: TRBV6-5
CDR3: CASSLGTGANTGELFF; DNA: TGTGCCAGCAGCCTCGGGACAGGCGCGAACACCGGGGAGCTGTTTTTT; D: TRBD1; size: many; J: TRBJ2-2; V: TRBV3-1
CDR3: CASGEDGNQPQHF; DNA: TGTGCCAGCGGGGAGGACGGCAATCAGCCCCAGCATTTT; D: -; size: -; J: TRBJ1-5; V: TRBV7-2
CDR3: CASSPDASNQPQHF; DNA: TGCGCCAGCAGCCCGGACGCTAGCAATCAGCCCCAGCATTTT; D: -; size: -; J: TRBJ1-5; V: TRBV5-1
CDR3: CASSLRRPLNNEQFF; DNA: TGTGCCAGCAGTTTAAGGCGGCCCTTAAACAATGAGCAGTTCTTC; D: -; size: -; J: TRBJ2-1; V: TRBV28
CDR3: CASSIQKGQGAETQYF; DNA: TGTGCCAGCAGCATACAAAAAGGACAGGGGGCCGAGACCCAGTACTTC; D: TRBD1; size: few; J: TRBJ2-5; V: TRBV7-2
CDR3: CASSQDSRGFSKNIQYF; DNA: TGCGCCAGCAGCCAAGATTCCAGGGGCTTTTCCAAAAACATTCAGTACTTC; D: -; size: -; J: TRBJ2-4; V: TRBV4-3
CDR3: CASSPAAYEQYF; DNA: TGTGCCAGCAGTCCCGCGGCGTACGAGCAGTACTTC; D: -; size: many; J: TRBJ2-7; V: TRBV5-8
CDR3: CASSLASENEQFF; DNA: TGCGCCAGCAGCTTGGCAAGCGAGAATGAGCAGTTCTTC; D: -; size: -; J: TRBJ2-1; V: TRBV5-1
CDR3: CASSLTLAGGAGNEQFF; DNA: TGTGCCAGCAGCTTAACTCTTGCCGGGGGGGCCGGGAATGAGCAGTTCTTC; D: TRBD2; size: few; J: TRBJ2-1; V: TRBV11-2
CDR3: CSASPLAFGVF; DNA: TGCAGTGCTAGCCCCCTAGCATTCGGGGTCTTC; D: -; size: few; J: TRBJ2-5; V: TRBV20-1
CDR3: CASSWGLGPNTGELFF; DNA: TGCGCCAGCAGCTGGGGTTTGGGGCCGAACACCGGGGAGCTGTTTTTT; D: -; size: -; J: TRBJ2-2; V: TRBV5-1
CDR3: CASSQVSLGLAEETQYF; DNA: TGTGCCAGCAGCCAAGTCTCTCTAGGGCTAGCGGAAGAGACCCAGTACTTC; D: TRBD2; size: many; J: TRBJ2-5; V: TRBV4-2
CDR3: CASSWTTRTDTQYF; DNA: TGTGCCAGCAGCTGGACTACTCGAACAGATACGCAGTATTTT; D: -; size: -; J: TRBJ2-3; V: TRBV28
CDR3: CSAREVANYGYTF; DNA: TGCAGTGCTAGAGAAGTCGCTAACTATGGCTACACCTTC; D: -; size: -; J: TRBJ1-2; V: TRBV20-1
CDR3: CASSFASVVNTEAFF; DNA: TGTGCCAGCAGCTTTGCCTCGGTCGTGAACACTGAAGCTTTCTTT; D: -; size: -; J: TRBJ1-1; V: TRBV5-4
CDR3: CASSPGLESALEQFF; DNA: TGTGCCAGCAGCCCTGGACTAGAATCGGCCCTTGAGCAGTTCTTC; D: TRBD2; size: once; J: TRBJ2-1; V: TRBV5-5
CDR3: CSVRSGGTDQPQHF; DNA: TGCAGCGTTCGGTCAGGGGGCACGGATCAGCCCCAGCATTTT; D: TRBD1; size: few; J: TRBJ1-5; V: TRBV29-1
CDR3: CSVEDGQGAGGELFF; DNA: TGCAGCGTTGAAGACGGACAGGGGGCTGGCGGGGAGCTGTTTTTT; D: TRBD1; size: few; J: TRBJ2-2; V: TRBV29-1
CDR3: CSASPRSKLARVTYGYTF; DNA: TGCAGTGCTAGCCCCCGGAGCAAGTTAGCGCGGGTGACCTATGGCTACACCTTC; D: -; size: -; J: TRBJ1-2; V: TRBV20-1
CDR3: CASSLAGQGESPLHF; DNA: TGCGCCAGCAGCTTGGCGGGTCAAGGGGAATCACCCCTCCACTTT; D: -; size: few; J: TRBJ1-6; V: TRBV5-1
CDR3: CASSLAGQKAFF; DNA: TGTGCCAGCAGTTTAGCGGGACAGAAAGCTTTCTTT; D: TRBD1; size: many; J: TRBJ1-1; V: TRBV7-2
CDR3: CASSLTSGMSTGELFF; DNA: TGTGCCAGCAGCTTAACTAGCGGGATGTCCACCGGGGAGCTGTTTTTT; D: TRBD2; size: few; J: TRBJ2-2; V: TRBV7-2
CDR3: CATSDLRYGYTF; DNA: TGTGCCACCAGTGATTTGAGGTATGGCTACACCTTC; D: -; size: -; J: TRBJ1-2; V: TRBV24-1
CDR3: CASSIQGMSYEQYF; DNA: TGCGCCAGCAGCATACAGGGAATGTCCTACGAGCAGTACTTC; D: -; size: many; J: TRBJ2-7; V: TRBV5-1
CDR3: CASRTGEGSGELFF; DNA: TGTGCCAGCAGGACCGGAGAGGGGTCCGGGGAGCTGTTTTTT; D: -; size: few; J: TRBJ2-2; V: TRBV12-3/TRBV12-4
CDR3: CATSDLPSTGDSNEQFF; DNA: TGTGCCACCAGTGATCTCCCGTCGACAGGGGATAGCAATGAGCAGTTCTTC; D: TRBD1; size: -; J: TRBJ2-1; V: TRBV24-1
CDR3: CSARKTGDTDTQYF; DNA: TGCAGTGCTAGGAAGACAGGAGACACAGATACGCAGTATTTT; D: -; size: few; J: TRBJ2-3; V: TRBV20-1
CDR3: CASSLYTMRRDGHNEQFF; DNA: TGTGCCAGCAGCTTATATACTATGCGTCGGGACGGCCACAATGAGCAGTTCTTC; D: -; size: -; J: TRBJ2-1; V: TRBV11-1
CDR3: CASSVVSGDYGYTF; DNA: TGTGCCAGCAGCGTAGTGAGTGGGGATTATGGCTACACCTTC; D: -; size: -; J: TRBJ1-2; V: TRBV9
CDR3: CASRTTGTTRTQYF; DNA: TGTGCCAGCAGAACCACCGGGACTACCAGGACCCAGTACTTC; D: TRBD2; size: few; J: TRBJ2-5; V: TRBV27
CDR3: CATARDSGANVLTF; DNA: TGTGCCACCGCCAGGGACTCTGGGGCCAACGTCCTGACTTTC; D: -; size: many; J: TRBJ2-6; V: TRBV6-2/TRBV6-3